Reported below is one TCR beta chain. Its cognate antigen is unknown. The junction had 4 bases not matched to a gene; V was cut back by 6 bases and J by 3 bases. The CDR3 contains 15 residues. CDR1 is SGHNT and CDR2 is YYREEE in the germline V gene (reference sequence). This sample was included in a study of cytomegalovirus exposure and HLA in healthy donors. The primer mix had 60 Vbeta and 13 Jbeta primers. Method: immunoSEQ multiplex PCR; TCRdb's copy keeps in-frame clones and lacks some. The sample yields 150,000 to 200,000 clones, of which the top ten take up 0.7% to 0.8%. The study, taken as a whole, reports: Earlier analysis found most TCR beta V segments productive about 90% or about 30% of the time. In a later analysis, V- and J-gene trimming of beta chains associated with a DCLRE1C missense variant, replicated independently. The authors later found most CMV-associated TCR beta chains appeared HLA-restricted.

Sequences were obtained from PBMCs. The V and J genes are TRBV5-4 and TRBJ2-2; 11 positions match TRBD1. This clonotype originated in a woman younger than 30 in good health and CMV-seropositive. The CDR3 loop is CASTEDRGHTGELFF. In nucleotides, the CDR3 is TGTGCCAGCACCGAGGACAGGGGGCACACCGGGGAGCTGTTTTTT.